At least ten counts were recorded for the clone carrying this TCR beta chain. As yet, its antigen is unknown. CDR1 and CDR2 from the germline V gene are LNHDA and SQIVND (reference sequence). V lost 5 bases and J lost 3, with 7 bases in between. CDR3 size: 12 residues. CDR3 regions of TCR beta were amplified from RNA transcripts. Scientists carried out first-round RT-PCR using HTBI primers and then a second-round multiplex PCR. TCRdb used MiXCR to reprocess the multiplex PCR reads, holding one entry per CDR3 protein. The repertoire holds around 670,000 distinct CDR3 sequences, with roughly 41% as singletons. This sample is drawn from a study of Graves' ophthalmopathy and Graves' hyperthyroidism. Broader study findings: Blood also harbored most expanded thyroid clonotypes above 0.001 frequency.

Excluded: other autoimmune disease, uncontrolled infection, pregnancy or lactation. The receptor's source is an adult man with Graves' ophthalmopathy. V and J are TRBV19 and TRBJ1-2; D is unclear. The sample taken for sequencing was peripheral blood. CDR3 DNA sequence: TGTGCCAGTAGTTCAACGTACTATGGCTACACCTTC. This sequence encodes CASSSTYYGYTF.